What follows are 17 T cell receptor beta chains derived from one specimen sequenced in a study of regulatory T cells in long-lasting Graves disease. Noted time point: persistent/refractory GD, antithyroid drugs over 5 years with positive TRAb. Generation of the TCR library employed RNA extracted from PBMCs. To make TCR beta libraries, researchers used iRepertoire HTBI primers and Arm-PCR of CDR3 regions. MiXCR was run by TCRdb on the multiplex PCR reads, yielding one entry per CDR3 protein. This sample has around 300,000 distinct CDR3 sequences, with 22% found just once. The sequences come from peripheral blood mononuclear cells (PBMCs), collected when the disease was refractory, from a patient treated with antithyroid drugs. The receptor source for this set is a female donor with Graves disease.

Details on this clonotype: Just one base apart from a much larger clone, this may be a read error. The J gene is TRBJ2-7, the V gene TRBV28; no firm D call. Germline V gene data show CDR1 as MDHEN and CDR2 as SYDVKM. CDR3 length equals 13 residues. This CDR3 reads CANSYPSLDEQYF. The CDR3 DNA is TGTGCCAACAGTTACCCCTCCCTGGACGAGCAGTACTTC.

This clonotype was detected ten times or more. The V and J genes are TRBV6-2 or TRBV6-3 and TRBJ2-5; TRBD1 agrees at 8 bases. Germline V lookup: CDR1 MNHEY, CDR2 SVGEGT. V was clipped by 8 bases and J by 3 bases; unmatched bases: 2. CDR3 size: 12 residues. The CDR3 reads CASGQGKETQYF. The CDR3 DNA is TGTGCCAGCGGACAGGGAAAAGAGACCCAGTACTTC.

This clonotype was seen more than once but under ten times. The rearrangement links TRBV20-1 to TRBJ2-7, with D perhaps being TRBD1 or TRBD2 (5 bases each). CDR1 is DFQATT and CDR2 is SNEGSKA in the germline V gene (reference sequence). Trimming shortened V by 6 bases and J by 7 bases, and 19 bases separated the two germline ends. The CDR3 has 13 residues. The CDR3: CSAPGTDPSEQYF. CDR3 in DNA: TGCAGTGCCCCCGGGACGGATCCTTCTGAGCAGTACTTC.

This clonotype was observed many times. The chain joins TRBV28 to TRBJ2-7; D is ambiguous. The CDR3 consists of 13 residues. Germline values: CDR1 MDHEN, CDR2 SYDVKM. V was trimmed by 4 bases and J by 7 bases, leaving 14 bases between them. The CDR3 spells CASSSSDRREQYF. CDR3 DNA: TGTGCCAGCAGTTCATCGGACCGCCGGGAGCAGTACTTC.

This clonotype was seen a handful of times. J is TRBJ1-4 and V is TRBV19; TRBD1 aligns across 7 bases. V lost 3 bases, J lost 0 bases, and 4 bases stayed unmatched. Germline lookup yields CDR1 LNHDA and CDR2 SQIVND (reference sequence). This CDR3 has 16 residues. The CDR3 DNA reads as TGTGCCAGTAGTATCCGGGACAGTGCAACTAATGAAAAACTGTTTTTT. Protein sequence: CASSIRDSATNEKLFF.

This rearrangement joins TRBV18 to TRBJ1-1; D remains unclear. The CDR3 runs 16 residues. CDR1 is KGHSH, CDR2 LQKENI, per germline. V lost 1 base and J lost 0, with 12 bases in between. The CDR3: CASSPQTASMNTEAFF. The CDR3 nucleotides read TGTGCCAGCTCACCACAAACAGCGTCAATGAACACTGAAGCTTTCTTT.

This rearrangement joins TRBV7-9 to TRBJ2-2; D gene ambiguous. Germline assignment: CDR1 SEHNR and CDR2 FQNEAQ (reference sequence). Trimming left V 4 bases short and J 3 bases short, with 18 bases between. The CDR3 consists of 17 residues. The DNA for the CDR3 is TGTGCCAGCAGCTACCAGGAAGAAAAGTCGGACACCGGGGAGCTGTTTTTT. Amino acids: CASSYQEEKSDTGELFF. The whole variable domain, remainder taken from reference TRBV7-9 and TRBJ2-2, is DTGVSQNPRHKITKRGQNVTFRCDPISEHNRLYWYRQTLGQGPEFLTYFQNEAQLEKSRLLSDRFSAERPKGSFSTLEIQRTEQGDSAMYLCASSYQEEKSDTGELFFGEGSRLTVL.

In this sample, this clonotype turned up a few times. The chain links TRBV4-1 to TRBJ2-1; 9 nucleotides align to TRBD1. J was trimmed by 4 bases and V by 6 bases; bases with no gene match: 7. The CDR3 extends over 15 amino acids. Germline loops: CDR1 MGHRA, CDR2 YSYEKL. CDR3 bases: TGCGCCAGCAGTCAGGGACAGGGTGGGTACAATGAGCAGTTCTTC. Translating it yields CASSQGQGGYNEQFF.

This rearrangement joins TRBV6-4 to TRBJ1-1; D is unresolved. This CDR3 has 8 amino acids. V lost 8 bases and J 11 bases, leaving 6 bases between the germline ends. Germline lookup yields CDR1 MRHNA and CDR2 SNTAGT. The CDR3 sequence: CASLTAFF. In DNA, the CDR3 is TGTGCCAGCCTAACCGCTTTCTTT.

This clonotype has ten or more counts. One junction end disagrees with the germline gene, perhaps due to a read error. CDR3 DNA: TGTGCCAGCAGCCTCGGGACAGGGACCTACGAGCAGTACTTC. As protein: CASSLGTGTYEQYF. The rearrangement joins TRBV5-1 to TRBJ2-7; TRBD1 matches at 9 bases. CDR1 is SGHRS and CDR2 is YFSETQ in the germline V gene. This CDR3 region has 14 residues.

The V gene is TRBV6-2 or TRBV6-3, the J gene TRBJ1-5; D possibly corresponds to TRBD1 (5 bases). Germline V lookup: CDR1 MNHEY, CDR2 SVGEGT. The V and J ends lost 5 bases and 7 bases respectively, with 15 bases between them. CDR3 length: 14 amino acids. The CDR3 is CASSPDSLVQPQHF. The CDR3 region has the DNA TGTGCCAGCAGTCCTGACAGTCTTGTACAGCCCCAGCATTTT.

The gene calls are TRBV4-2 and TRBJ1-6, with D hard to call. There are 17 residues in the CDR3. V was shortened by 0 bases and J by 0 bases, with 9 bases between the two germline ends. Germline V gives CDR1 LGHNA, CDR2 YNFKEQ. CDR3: CASSQEVPSSYNSPLHF. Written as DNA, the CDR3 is TGTGCCAGCAGCCAAGAAGTCCCAAGCTCCTATAATTCACCCCTCCACTTT.

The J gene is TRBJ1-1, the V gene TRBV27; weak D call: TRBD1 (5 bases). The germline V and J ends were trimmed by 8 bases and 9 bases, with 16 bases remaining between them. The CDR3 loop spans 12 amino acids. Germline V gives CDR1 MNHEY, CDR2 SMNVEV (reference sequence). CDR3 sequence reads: CASGITGGKAFF. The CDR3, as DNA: TGTGCCAGCGGTATCACGGGGGGGAAAGCTTTCTTT.

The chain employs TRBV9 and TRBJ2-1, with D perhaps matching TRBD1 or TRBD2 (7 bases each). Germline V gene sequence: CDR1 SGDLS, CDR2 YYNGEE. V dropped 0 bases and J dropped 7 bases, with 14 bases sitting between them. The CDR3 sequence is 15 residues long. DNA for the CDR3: TGTGCCAGCAGCGTAGAGCGGGACAGCAGAAATGAGCAGTTCTTC. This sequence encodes CASSVERDSRNEQFF.

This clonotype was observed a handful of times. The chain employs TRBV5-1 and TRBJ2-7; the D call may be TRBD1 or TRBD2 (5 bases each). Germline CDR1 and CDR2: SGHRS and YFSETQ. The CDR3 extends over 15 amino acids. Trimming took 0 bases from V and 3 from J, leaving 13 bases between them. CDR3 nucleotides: TGCGCCAGCAGCTTGGCAGGGAGTTACTTCTACGAGCAGTACTTC. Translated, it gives CASSLAGSYFYEQYF.

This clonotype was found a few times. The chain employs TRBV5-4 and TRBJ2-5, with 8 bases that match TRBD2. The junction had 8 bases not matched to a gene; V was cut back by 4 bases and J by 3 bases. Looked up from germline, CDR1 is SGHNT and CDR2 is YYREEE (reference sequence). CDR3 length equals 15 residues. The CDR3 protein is CASSLTLSGKETQYF. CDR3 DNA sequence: TGTGCCAGCAGCCTAACCCTTAGCGGGAAAGAGACCCAGTACTTC.

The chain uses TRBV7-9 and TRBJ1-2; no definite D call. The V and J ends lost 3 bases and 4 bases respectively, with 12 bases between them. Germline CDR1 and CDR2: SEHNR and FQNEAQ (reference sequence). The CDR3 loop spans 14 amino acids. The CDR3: CASSFYSASYGYTF. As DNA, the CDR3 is TGTGCCAGCAGCTTCTACAGTGCGAGCTATGGCTACACCTTC.